One and the same sample provided the 14 T cell receptor beta chains below, sequenced in a study of blood T cell repertoires in COVID-19. Some clones are missing from TCRdb's copy, which holds only in-frame ones; the method was immunoSEQ multiplex PCR. The sample includes around 130,000 clones, 84% of them seen just once. The sequenced sample was peripheral blood. These receptors originate from a man aged 55 to 69 with acute or convalescent COVID-19.

This clone turned up a few times. The CDR3 DNA sequence: TGCGCCAGCAGCGGTGGACAGGAAAGAAACACCATATATTTT. Protein: CASSGGQERNTIYF. This chain uses TRBV5-1 with TRBJ1-3; 7 nucleotides align to TRBD1. CDR1 and CDR2 (germline): SGHRS, YFSETQ. The CDR3 has 14 amino acids. The junction had 6 bases not matched to a gene; V was cut back by 4 bases and J by 5 bases.

This clone was seen a single time. The chain couples TRBV2 to TRBJ2-3, with TRBD2 matching 12 bases. J gave up 2 bases and V 7 bases, and 4 bases lay outside the gene matches. Germline lookup yields CDR1 SNHLY and CDR2 FYNNEI. This CDR3 has 15 amino acids. In DNA, the CDR3 is TGTGCCAGCAAGAGACTAGCGGGAGACACAGATACGCAGTATTTT. This encodes CASKRLAGDTDTQYF.

The chain is built from TRBV6-5 and TRBJ1-5; the match to TRBD1 covers 8 bases. CDR1 is MNHEY, CDR2 SVGAGI, per germline. This CDR3 spans 16 amino acids. J gave up 6 bases and V 4 bases, and 11 bases lay outside the gene matches. CDR3 region: CASSSNPTGAGQPQHF. The CDR3 DNA sequence: TGTGCCAGCAGTTCCAATCCGACAGGGGCGGGTCAGCCCCAGCATTTT.

The gene calls are TRBV18 and TRBJ1-1, with a possible D match to TRBD1 (5 bases). The germline CDR1 and CDR2 sequences are KGHSH and LQKENI. V gave up 0 bases and J gave up 4 bases, with 12 bases separating them. This CDR3 is 15 amino acids long. The CDR3 DNA reads as TGTGCCAGCTCACCACCGATTGACAGTGGCACTGAAGCTTTCTTT. Its translation is CASSPPIDSGTEAFF. Looking up the rest from reference TRBV18 and TRBJ1-1 gives the full variable domain: NAGVMQNPRHLVRRRGQEARLRCSPMKGHSHVYWYRQLPEEGLKFMVYLQKENIIDESGMPKERFSAEFPKEGPSILRIQQVVRGDSAAYFCASSPPIDSGTEAFFGQGTRLTVV.

The V gene is TRBV10-3, the J gene TRBJ2-1; 12 nucleotides agree with TRBD2. The germline gives CDR1 ENHRY, CDR2 SYGVKD. Trimming removed 4 bases from V and 7 bases from J; junction bases left unmatched: 5. The CDR3 is 15 amino acids. CDR3 DNA sequence: TGTGCCATCAGTGTCCGACTAGCGGGAGAAAATGAGCAGTTCTTC. This codes for CAISVRLAGENEQFF.

J is TRBJ2-2 and V is TRBV7-9; 7 positions agree with TRBD1. This CDR3 contains 13 residues. CDR1 is SEHNR, CDR2 FQNEAQ, per germline (reference sequence). The chain's CDR3 is CTNRDSNTGELFF. DNA for the CDR3: TGTACGAACCGGGACAGTAACACCGGGGAGCTGTTTTTT. Full variable domain (rest looked up from reference TRBV7-9 and TRBJ2-2): DTGVSQNPRHKITKRGQNVTFRCDPISEHNRLYWYRQTLGQGPEFLTYFQNEAQLEKSRLLSDRFSAERPKGSFSTLEIQRTEQGDSAMYLCTNRDSNTGELFFGEGSRLTVL.

The chain combines TRBV15 with TRBJ1-2, with 7 bases fitting TRBD1. Germline V gives CDR1 LNHNV, CDR2 YYDKDF (reference sequence). CDR3 length: 14 residues. V lost 0 bases to trimming and J lost 4 bases; unmatched junction nucleotides: 2. The CDR3 sequence: CATSREGGGYGYTF. In DNA, the CDR3 is TGTGCCACCAGCAGAGAAGGGGGCGGCTATGGCTACACCTTC. Supplemented by reference TRBV15 and TRBJ1-2, the full variable domain reads DAMVIQNPRYQVTQFGKPVTLSCSQTLNHNVMYWYQQKSSQAPKLLFHYYDKDFNNEADTPDNFQSRRPNTSFCFLDIRSPGLGDTAMYLCATSREGGGYGYTFGSGTRLTVV.

This chain connects TRBV5-6 to TRBJ2-3; 8 positions agree with TRBD1. The V segment lost 0 bases and the J segment 2 bases; nucleotides outside the gene matches: 5. CDR3 length equals 16 residues. Per germline, CDR1 SGHDT and CDR2 YYEEEE. The CDR3 spells CASSLGMDRDTDTQYF. In DNA form, the CDR3 reads TGTGCCAGCAGCTTGGGAATGGACAGGGACACAGATACGCAGTATTTT.

Remarks on this clone: This same CDR3 is encoded by further DNA sequences in the sample. The CDR3: CASSLIAGPSYEQYF. For the CDR3, the DNA is TGTGCCAGCAGCTTAATCGCAGGGCCATCCTACGAGCAGTACTTC. This chain uses TRBV7-3 with TRBJ2-7; TRBD1 is a possible D gene (5 bases). In germline, CDR1 is SGHTA, CDR2 FQGTGA. The CDR3 consists of 15 residues. V lost 1 base and J 1 base, leaving 11 bases between the germline ends.

The V call is TRBV9, the J call TRBJ2-7; D not certain. The length of the CDR3 is 15 residues. Trimming removed 7 bases at V and 1 base at J, with 18 bases between. Germline V gives CDR1 SGDLS, CDR2 YYNGEE. CDR3 protein: CASAPLSHGSYEQYF. CDR3 sequence (DNA): TGTGCCAGCGCCCCTCTAAGCCACGGTTCCTACGAGCAGTACTTC.

The chain links TRBV10-1 to TRBJ2-3; 8 bases match TRBD2. This CDR3 region has 15 residues. CDR1 WNHNN and CDR2 SYGVQD come from the germline V gene (reference sequence). V lost 3 bases and J lost 6; bases outside the gene matches: 8. The DNA of the CDR3 is TGCGCCAGCAGTGATCGGGATAGCGGGGTGGATACGCAGTATTTT. Protein product: CASSDRDSGVDTQYF.

The chain couples TRBV30 to TRBJ1-2; 9 nucleotides align to TRBD1. Trimming cost V 0 bases and J 7 bases; bases outside gene matches: 6. Germline V gene lookup returns CDR1 GTSNPN and CDR2 SVGIG (reference sequence). This CDR3 has 14 amino acids. CDR3 nucleotide sequence: TGTGCCTGGAGTGTAAGGGGACAGGGCACTGGCTACACCTTC. Translation gives CAWSVRGQGTGYTF.

The chain recombines TRBV4-1 with TRBJ2-5, with 10 bases fitting TRBD2. V lost 0 bases, J lost 2 bases, and 18 bases stayed unmatched. The CDR3 runs to 21 residues. Germline CDR1 is MGHRA and CDR2 is YSYEKL. DNA of the CDR3: TGCGCCAGCAGCCAAGATTCTCCTCAGGGCAGGGTAGCGGGAGGACAAGAGACCCAGTACTTC. It yields the protein CASSQDSPQGRVAGGQETQYF.

This clone was observed a single time. This chain links TRBV13 with TRBJ1-2, with a possible D match to TRBD1 (5 bases). In germline, CDR1 is PRHDT, CDR2 FYEKMQ (reference sequence). The CDR3 is 14 amino acids. V was pared by 0 bases and J by 7 bases, with 12 bases between. CDR3 DNA sequence: TGTGCCAGCAGCTTAGGGGACACCTGGTTTGGCTACACCTTC. Protein product: CASSLGDTWFGYTF.